This entry lists 4 T cell receptor beta chains sequenced from one sample in a study of glioma-infiltrating T cells. Amplification of TCR alpha and beta CDR3 regions from RNA used iRepertoire nested multiplex PCR. Via MiXCR, TCRdb re-called the multiplex PCR reads, giving one row per CDR3 protein. Of 90,000 to 110,000 distinct CDR3 sequences in the sample, around 25% were seen once. Sequencing was performed on glioma tissue, nonneoplastic brain tissue, or PBMCs (not recorded which). The receptor source for this set is a human donor with low-grade glioma or glioblastoma, undergoing nonglioma brain surgery, or in good health (not recorded which).

The chain couples TRBV19 to TRBJ2-5, with no clear D. V was pared by 5 bases and J by 3 bases, with 13 bases between. The CDR3 extends over 14 amino acids. Per the germline V gene, CDR1 is LNHDA and CDR2 is SQIVND (reference sequence). CDR3 protein: CASSASRWEETQYF. The CDR3 DNA sequence: TGTGCCAGTAGTGCGAGCCGCTGGGAAGAGACCCAGTACTTC.

This clonotype was seen a few times. A much larger clone is a single base away; this may be a read error. The rearrangement links TRBV5-6 to TRBJ2-1, with D hard to call. V was shortened by 4 bases and J by 9 bases, with 26 bases between the two germline ends. The CDR3 spans 17 residues. Germline V lookup: CDR1 SGHDT, CDR2 YYEEEE. The CDR3 region is CASSNRRQRHNSSEQFF. CDR3 DNA sequence: TGTGCCAGCAGCAATCGCCGGCAGAGACATAACTCGAGTGAGCAGTTCTTC.

This clonotype appeared many times. V and J are TRBV7-2 and TRBJ2-3, with D unresolved. CDR1 and CDR2 (germline): SGHTA, FQGNSA. CDR3 length: 14 residues. Trimming took off 1 base at V and 1 base at J, with 6 bases between the two ends. CDR3 protein: CASSLVRGTDTQYF. For the CDR3, the DNA is TGTGCCAGCAGCTTAGTAAGGGGCACAGATACGCAGTATTTT.

Comment on this clonotype: This may be a read error, as it is one base from a much larger clone. The V call is TRBV7-2, the J call TRBJ2-1; maybe TRBD1 (5 bases). The J call is doubtful: the DNA matches TRBJ2-7 better. This CDR3 is built from 19 residues. Germline V gene data show CDR1 as SGHTA and CDR2 as FQGNSA. This chain's CDR3 is CASSSWTSPRPFDSYEQYF. The DNA for the CDR3 is TGTGCCAGCAGCTCCTGGACATCACCGAGGCCCTTCGACTCCTACGAGCAGTACTTC.